This T cell receptor beta chain emerged from a study of human thymus T cells. Obtained as resections during corrective heart surgery, the thymus tissue was then studied. Assay: immunoSEQ multiplex PCR; the TCRdb copy retains only in-frame clones and omits some. The sample has some 120,000 clones; about 93% are singletons. This CDR3 comprises 20 residues. The V gene end was trimmed by 5 bases and the J gene end by 6 bases; junction bases not matched to a gene: 23. CDR1 SGHVS and CDR2 FNYEAQ come from the germline V gene. Sequenced input: thymus tissue. V and J are TRBV7-6 and TRBJ2-2, with 8 positions matching TRBD2. This TCR came from a boy in the first two years of life with a congenital heart defect but otherwise immunologically healthy. In DNA form, the CDR3 reads TGTGCCAGCAGCCCGCTTCATCTTCGGCAGGAACGGGGGGGCCCCGGGGAGCTGTTTTTT. It codes for CASSPLHLRQERGGPGELFF.